A single sample is the source of the 29 T cell receptor beta chains below, sequenced in a study of T cells in Graves' hyperthyroidism and ophthalmopathy. Amplified regions were TCR beta CDR3 sequences from RNA transcripts. HTBI primers were employed in a first-round RT-PCR of the TCR CDR3. TCRdb reprocessed the multiplex PCR reads with MiXCR, giving one entry per CDR3 protein. The table lists about 500,000 distinct CDR3 sequences, 13% to 15% of them singletons. Sequencing was performed on blood. The source is a woman between 18 and 29 years old with Graves' hyperthyroidism.

This clonotype showed up just a few times. CDR3 sequence (DNA): TGTGCCAGCAGCCAAGGCGGCGAAGGGGAAACGCAGTATTTT. It translates to CASSQGGEGETQYF. The rearrangement uses TRBV4-2 and TRBJ2-3; the D gene is possibly TRBD1 (5 bases). The CDR3 runs 14 residues. V dropped 1 base and J dropped 9 bases, with 14 bases sitting between them. From germline, CDR1 is LGHNA and CDR2 YNFKEQ.

In this sample, this clonotype turned up many times. The rearrangement joins TRBV5-1 to TRBJ1-1; a possible D gene is TRBD1 (5 bases). Between the trimmed V and J ends, which lost 4 bases and 8 bases, there was a span of 15 bases. The CDR3 length is 13 residues. Looked up from germline, CDR1 is SGHRS and CDR2 is YFSETQ. The CDR3 protein is CASSPGLPLEAFF. CDR3 bases: TGCGCCAGCAGCCCAGGGTTGCCGCTGGAAGCTTTCTTT.

This clonotype came up many times. The V call is TRBV5-1, the J call TRBJ2-1; no reliable D call. Germline V gene lookup returns CDR1 SGHRS and CDR2 YFSETQ. The CDR3 has 12 residues. The V and J ends lost 1 base and 9 bases respectively, with 8 bases between them. As DNA, the CDR3 is TGCGCCAGCAGCTTGCTTGAGGCTGAGCAGTTCTTC. Encoded protein: CASSLLEAEQFF. The complete variable domain, with remaining parts taken from reference TRBV5-1 and TRBJ2-1, reads KAGVTQTPRYLIKTRGQQVTLSCSPISGHRSVSWYQQTPGQGLQFLFEYFSETQRNKGNFPGRFSGRQFSNSRSEMNVSTLELGDSALYLCASSLLEAEQFFGPGTRLTVL.

In DNA form, the CDR3 reads TGTGCCAGCAGTGATTATTCCTCGAACACAGATACGCAGTATTTT. As protein: CASSDYSSNTDTQYF. The chain couples TRBV2 to TRBJ2-3; D not certain. Trimming stripped 3 bases from V and 2 bases from J, with 12 bases between. The CDR3 totals 15 residues. Germline V lookup: CDR1 SNHLY, CDR2 FYNNEI.

This clonotype appeared many times. The gene calls are TRBV19 and TRBJ1-1; 8 positions match TRBD1. The germline gives CDR1 LNHDA, CDR2 SQIVND (reference sequence). V was clipped by 5 bases and J by 5 bases; unmatched bases: 7. The CDR3 is 14 residues long. The chain's CDR3 is CASSARTGGTEAFF. As DNA, the CDR3 is TGTGCCAGTAGTGCCCGAACAGGGGGAACTGAAGCTTTCTTT.

The table lists this clonotype with many counts. The J gene is TRBJ1-1, the V gene TRBV2; the D gene is possibly TRBD1 (6 bases). The germline CDR1 and CDR2 sequences are SNHLY and FYNNEI. This CDR3 comprises 17 residues. V lost 7 bases and J lost 5, with 26 bases in between. The CDR3 bases are TGTGCCAGCACCGAAGATCAGGGTCTTGGGGGCGGGACTGAAGCTTTCTTT. As protein: CASTEDQGLGGGTEAFF.

V gene TRBV15 combines with J gene TRBJ1-5; a possible D gene is TRBD1 (6 bases). Germline V gene sequence: CDR1 LNHNV, CDR2 YYDKDF (reference sequence). The CDR3 has 14 amino acids. V shed 1 base and J shed 6 bases, with 10 bases lying between them. The DNA of the CDR3 is TGTGCCACCAGCAGAGGACAGGTCATTCAGCCCCAGCATTTT. Translation: CATSRGQVIQPQHF.

This clonotype was counted ten times or more. The V gene is TRBV3-1, the J gene TRBJ2-1, with 7 bases matching TRBD2. J gave up 6 bases and V 1 base, and 9 bases lay outside the gene matches. The CDR3 consists of 16 residues. The germline V gene has CDR1 LGHDT and CDR2 YNNKEL (reference sequence). The CDR3, as DNA: TGTGCCAGCAGCCAAGGGAATCCGGGAGGCCTCAATGAGCAGTTCTTC. Encoded protein: CASSQGNPGGLNEQFF.

The sample holds many counts of this clonotype. The J gene is TRBJ2-7, the V gene TRBV2; D gene ambiguous. Germline V gene sequence: CDR1 SNHLY, CDR2 FYNNEI. There are 13 residues in the CDR3. V lost 4 bases to trimming and J lost 4 bases, with 11 bases between them. The CDR3 spells CASSGGSVYEQYF. CDR3 DNA: TGTGCCAGCAGTGGAGGATCGGTATACGAGCAGTACTTC.

V gene TRBV11-2 combines with J gene TRBJ1-5, with a weak D call TRBD1 (5 bases). The CDR3 extends over 15 amino acids. Between the trimmed V and J ends, which lost 5 bases and 5 bases, there was a span of 16 bases. Germline-derived CDR1 and CDR2 are SGHAT and FQNNGV. This CDR3 is CASSKEAGIDQPQHF. Here the CDR3 DNA reads TGTGCCAGCAGCAAAGAGGCAGGGATCGATCAGCCCCAGCATTTT.

This clonotype has a count of ten or more. CDR3 sequence (DNA): TGTGCCAGCAGCTTCTCCCCGGGACAGACGAACACTGAAGCTTTCTTT. Its protein product is CASSFSPGQTNTEAFF. V and J are TRBV7-9 and TRBJ1-1; 7 bases align to TRBD1. The germline V gene has CDR1 SEHNR and CDR2 FQNEAQ (reference sequence). The CDR3 sequence is 16 residues long. With V trimmed by 3 bases and J by 1 base, 8 bases remained unmatched.

The chain links TRBV5-5 to TRBJ2-1; D ambiguous. The V end lost 3 bases, the J end lost 7 bases, and 17 bases lay between the germline ends. CDR1 SGHKS and CDR2 YYEKEE come from the germline V gene (reference sequence). This CDR3 is 15 amino acids long. Written as DNA, the CDR3 is TGTGCCAGCAGCTCCTCTCGTGGGATGGGTAATGAGCAGTTCTTC. This translates into CASSSSRGMGNEQFF.

This clonotype has ten or more counts. The rearrangement uses TRBV9 and TRBJ2-3, with 9 bases lining up with TRBD2. The length of the CDR3 is 15 residues. The V and J ends lost 0 bases and 5 bases, in that order; junction bases with no gene match: 4. The germline CDR1 and CDR2 sequences are SGDLS and YYNGEE. This chain's CDR3 is CASSVALAGGDTQYF. The CDR3 DNA is TGTGCCAGCAGCGTAGCACTAGCGGGTGGAGATACGCAGTATTTT.

This clonotype was picked up many times. V and J are TRBV2 and TRBJ1-3; 7 bases map to TRBD1. This CDR3 is built from 13 residues. Germline V gene lookup returns CDR1 SNHLY and CDR2 FYNNEI. Trimming cost V 10 bases and J 4 bases; bases outside gene matches: 7. Written as DNA, the CDR3 is TGTGCCAAGACGACAGGGTCCGGAAACACCATATATTTT. Protein: CAKTTGSGNTIYF.

The rearrangement joins TRBV19 to TRBJ1-5; TRBD1 matches 7 bases. The CDR3 spans 15 residues. The germline gives CDR1 LNHDA, CDR2 SQIVND (reference sequence). With 6 bases clipped from V and 6 bases from J, the junction kept 11 bases outside the gene matches. The CDR3 DNA sequence: TGTGCCAGTAGCCTCTGGACAGGCCGGGGTCAGCCCCAGCATTTT. As protein: CASSLWTGRGQPQHF.

As for this clonotype: Since a much larger clone is just one base distant, this may be a read error. V is TRBV3-1 and J is TRBJ2-7; 7 bases agree with TRBD2. This CDR3 region has 15 residues. From germline, CDR1 is LGHDT and CDR2 YNNKEL (reference sequence). J was trimmed by 7 bases and V by 0 bases; bases with no gene match: 9. CDR3 in DNA: TGTGCCAGCAGCCAAGAAGCGGGGAGGTGGGATGAGCAGTACTTC. Translating gives CASSQEAGRWDEQYF.

In this sample, this clonotype turned up many times. The gene calls are TRBV18 and TRBJ1-5; D is possibly TRBD1 (6 bases). Trimming stripped 3 bases from V and 2 bases from J, with 14 bases between. The CDR3 spans 16 residues. Germline V CDR1 and CDR2: KGHSH, LQKENI. The CDR3 DNA reads as TGTGCCAGCTCACCCGGGGGGCAAGGTGGCAATCAGCCCCAGCATTTT. Translated: CASSPGGQGGNQPQHF. The variable domain in full, completed from reference TRBV18 and TRBJ1-5, reads NAGVMQNPRHLVRRRGQEARLRCSPMKGHSHVYWYRQLPEEGLKFMVYLQKENIIDESGMPKERFSAEFPKEGPSILRIQQVVRGDSAAYFCASSPGGQGGNQPQHFGDGTRLSIL.

This clonotype was observed at least ten times. The chain uses TRBV24-1 and TRBJ2-6; D perhaps matches TRBD1 (5 bases). Germline CDR1 KGHDR, CDR2 SFDVKD. CDR3 length equals 15 residues. V was pared by 1 base and J by 2 bases, with 5 bases between. The CDR3 bases are TGTGCCACCAGTGATTTCAGGGCTGGGGCCAACGTCCTGACTTTC. Translated, it gives CATSDFRAGANVLTF.

The sample holds a few counts of this clonotype. The V and J genes are TRBV15 and TRBJ2-7; TRBD2 matches 8 bases. The CDR3 spans 14 residues. V lost 1 base and J lost 7; bases outside the gene matches: 6. Germline CDR1 and CDR2: LNHNV and YYDKDF (reference sequence). CDR3 nucleotides: TGTGCCACCAGCAGAGCCGCTAGCGGGCGTGAGCAGTACTTC. Its translation: CATSRAASGREQYF.

This clonotype was seen ten or more times. The CDR3 nucleotides are TGCAGTGCTAGCTGGACGGGAGGCTCCCTTTACCAAGAGACCCAGTACTTC. It codes for CSASWTGGSLYQETQYF. V is TRBV20-1 and J is TRBJ2-5; 7 positions match TRBD2. The germline CDR1 and CDR2 sequences are DFQATT and SNEGSKA (reference sequence). CDR3 size: 17 residues. The V gene end was trimmed by 3 bases and the J gene end by 0 bases; junction bases not matched to a gene: 13.

This chain joins TRBV7-2 and TRBJ2-7; TRBD2 aligns across 7 bases. Losses at the gene ends were 1 base for V and 3 bases for J; bases not matched to a gene: 9. The germline V gene encodes CDR1 SGHTA and CDR2 FQGNSA. This CDR3 spans 16 amino acids. This chain's CDR3 is CASSLGPPSGGYEQYV. The DNA of the CDR3 is TGTGCCAGCAGCTTAGGACCTCCTAGCGGAGGCTACGAGCAGTACGTC.

The table lists this clonotype with many counts. This chain joins TRBV20-1 and TRBJ2-3; 13 nucleotides line up with TRBD2. This CDR3 has 16 amino acids. Trimming cost V 6 bases and J 5 bases; bases outside gene matches: 11. Germline CDR1 is DFQATT and CDR2 is SNEGSKA (reference sequence). For the CDR3, the DNA is TGCAGTGCGCCACCGGGACTAGCGGGAATTATAGATACGCAGTATTTT. Translating it yields CSAPPGLAGIIDTQYF.

Ten or more counts support this clonotype. J is TRBJ2-1 and V is TRBV7-6; D ambiguous. CDR3 length equals 17 residues. Germline V lookup: CDR1 SGHVS, CDR2 FNYEAQ. V was shortened by 4 bases and J by 0 bases, with 16 bases between the two germline ends. CDR3 loop: CASSSHPRTVSYNEQFF. The CDR3 DNA follows: TGTGCCAGCAGCTCACACCCTAGGACGGTCTCCTACAATGAGCAGTTCTTC.

The chain has TRBV11-2 and TRBJ2-3; 7 positions agree with TRBD1. Germline-derived CDR1 and CDR2 are SGHAT and FQNNGV. This CDR3 comprises 15 residues. After removal of 4 bases from V and 1 base from J, the junction contained 5 bases not matched to a gene. The CDR3 DNA reads TGTGCCAGCAGCTCGACTACAGGGGGCACAGATACGCAGTATTTT. Translation gives CASSSTTGGTDTQYF.

The rearrangement joins TRBV25-1 to TRBJ2-2, with 14 bases fitting TRBD2. The CDR3 has 16 residues. The junction had 4 bases not matched to a gene; V was cut back by 6 bases and J by 4 bases. Germline CDR1 reads MGHDK; CDR2 reads SYGVNS. The CDR3 loop is CASSHGLAGGTGELFF. CDR3 nucleotides: TGTGCCAGCAGCCATGGACTAGCGGGGGGCACCGGGGAGCTGTTTTTT.

This clonotype was recorded at least ten times. The chain combines TRBV30 with TRBJ2-5; possible D gene TRBD2, 6 bases. This CDR3 region has 13 residues. Germline CDR1 is GTSNPN and CDR2 is SVGIG (reference sequence). The ends were cut back, 0 bases at V and 4 bases at J, with 9 bases in the middle. Here the CDR3 DNA reads TGTGCCTGGAGTGTACTGGGGGGAGAGACCCAGTACTTC. Its protein product is CAWSVLGGETQYF. Full variable domain (outside the CDR3, taken from reference TRBV30 and TRBJ2-5): SQTIHQWPATLVQPVGSPLSLECTVEGTSNPNLYWYRQAAGRGLQLLFYSVGIGQISSEVPQNLSASRPQDRQFILSSKKLLLSDSGFYLCAWSVLGGETQYFGPGTRLLVL.

This clonotype was found many times. V gene TRBV2 combines with J gene TRBJ2-5, with 10 bases identical to TRBD2. This CDR3 region has 18 residues. With 5 bases clipped from V and 3 bases from J, the junction kept 15 bases outside the gene matches. CDR1 SNHLY and CDR2 FYNNEI come from the germline V gene. The CDR3 nucleotides are TGTGCCAGCAGTCCCCGCCGGGGAGAAGCGGGAGGGAAAGAGACCCAGTACTTC. This translates into CASSPRRGEAGGKETQYF.

The CDR3 nucleotides are TGTGCCAGCAGTTCCACGACTGGCCCTCAAGGGGCTTTCTTT. It encodes CASSSTTGPQGAFF. The chain links TRBV27 to TRBJ1-1; D is ambiguous. With 4 bases removed from V and 11 bases from J, the gap between germline ends came to 20 bases. Germline V lookup: CDR1 MNHEY, CDR2 SMNVEV (reference sequence). This CDR3 comprises 14 residues.

The table lists this clonotype with many counts. The chain employs TRBV12-3 or TRBV12-4 and TRBJ1-1, with D possibly matching TRBD1 (5 bases). The CDR3 extends over 14 amino acids. The V end was cut by 5 bases, the J end by 0 bases, with 10 bases between. In nucleotides, the CDR3 is TGTGCCAGCAGTCCGGGACGGATGAACACTGAAGCTTTCTTT. Its protein is CASSPGRMNTEAFF.